These 19 T cell receptor beta chains were sequenced from one sample in a study of T cell responses to AZD1222 COVID-19 vaccine. TCRdb keeps only in-frame clones here, not all; method: immunoSEQ multiplex PCR. Of around 77,000 clones listed, roughly 84% are singletons. Sequences were derived from peripheral blood, sampled on day 0 of AZD1222 vaccination. Receptor source: an adult in good health.

This chain joins TRBV6-2 or TRBV6-3 and TRBJ1-2; D unresolved. This CDR3 is 15 amino acids long. Germline assignment: CDR1 MNHEY and CDR2 SVGEGT. Trimming took 0 bases from V and 3 from J, leaving 11 bases between them. CDR3 sequence: CASSYSWQSDYGYTF. In nucleotides, the CDR3 is TGTGCCAGCAGTTACTCGTGGCAGTCGGACTATGGCTACACCTTC.

The chain carries TRBV11-2 and TRBJ1-4; D remains unclear. The CDR3 covers 18 residues. Germline V gene sequence: CDR1 SGHAT, CDR2 FQNNGV. The V end lost 1 base, the J end lost 5 bases, and 20 bases lay between the germline ends. In nucleotides, the CDR3 is TGTGCCAGCAGCTTAGGAAGTTTCGGGAGCACCTTAAATGAAAAACTGTTTTTT. Its protein product is CASSLGSFGSTLNEKLFF. The variable domain in full, completed from reference TRBV11-2 and TRBJ1-4, reads EAGVAQSPRYKIIEKRQSVAFWCNPISGHATLYWYQQILGQGPKLLIQFQNNGVVDDSQLPKDRFSAERLKGVDSTLKIQPAKLEDSAVYLCASSLGSFGSTLNEKLFFGSGTQLSVL.

The chain recombines TRBV6-2 or TRBV6-3 with TRBJ2-3; D uncertain. CDR1 and CDR2 from the germline V gene are MNHEY and SVGEGT. The CDR3 contains 15 residues. With 6 bases removed from V and 2 bases from J, the gap between germline ends came to 15 bases. CDR3 coding DNA: TGTGCCAGCAGCGCCGGGCTCACTAACACAGATACGCAGTATTTT. It codes for CASSAGLTNTDTQYF.

V and J are TRBV13 and TRBJ2-7, with 7 nucleotides matching TRBD1. Germline trimming cut 2 bases from V and 6 bases from J; bases unmatched to any gene: 4. The CDR3 runs to 13 residues. Germline CDR1 reads PRHDT; CDR2 reads FYEKMQ (reference sequence). The CDR3 loop reads CASSLRQGGEQYF. The CDR3 DNA reads as TGTGCCAGCAGCTTACGACAGGGTGGCGAGCAGTACTTC.

This clone was detected once. This chain joins TRBV12-3 or TRBV12-4 and TRBJ2-1; 10 bases are a match to TRBD2. Unmatched junction bases numbered 2, after V lost 10 bases and J lost 2 bases. The CDR3 sequence is 13 residues long. The CDR3 coding sequence is TGTGCCAACAGCGGGGGGGCCTACAATGAGCAGTTCTTC. Its protein product is CANSGGAYNEQFF.

The rearrangement joins TRBV4-2 to TRBJ2-3; D unclear. CDR1 is LGHNA and CDR2 is YNFKEQ in the germline V gene. The CDR3 covers 14 residues. The V end lost 0 bases, the J end lost 3 bases, and 7 bases lay between the germline ends. For the CDR3, the DNA is TGTGCCAGCAGCCAAGATCGAATGACAGATACGCAGTATTTT. As protein: CASSQDRMTDTQYF.

The table lists this clone with a count of one. The V gene is TRBV11-3, the J gene TRBJ1-1, with a weak D call TRBD1 (6 bases). The CDR3 is 12 amino acids. Looked up from germline, CDR1 is SGHNT and CDR2 is YENEEA. With 4 bases removed from V and 4 bases from J, the gap between germline ends came to 7 bases. CDR3 in DNA: TGTGCCAGCAGCTCCAGGGGCACTGAAGCTTTCTTT. Amino acid sequence: CASSSRGTEAFF. Full variable domain (missing parts from reference TRBV11-3 and TRBJ1-1): EAGVVQSPRYKIIEKKQPVAFWCNPISGHNTLYWYLQNLGQGPELLIRYENEEAVDDSQLPKDRFSAERLKGVDSTLKIQPAELGDSAVYLCASSSRGTEAFFGQGTRLTVV.

The J gene is TRBJ1-4, the V gene TRBV6-5; D is unclear. V was shortened by 9 bases and J by 7 bases, with 15 bases between the two germline ends. This CDR3 comprises 13 residues. The germline V gene has CDR1 MNHEY and CDR2 SVGAGI. The CDR3 sequence is CASSTELTEKLFF. CDR3 nucleotide sequence: TGTGCCAGTTCCACAGAGCTAACTGAAAAACTGTTTTTT.

This clone was recorded once. The chain combines TRBV28 with TRBJ2-7, with D perhaps TRBD1 (5 bases). The germline CDR1 and CDR2 sequences are MDHEN and SYDVKM. The CDR3 runs to 16 residues. With 6 bases removed from V and 0 bases from J, the gap between germline ends came to 18 bases. CDR3 sequence (DNA): TGTGCCAGCAGCCCCCCCTTGACAGTTAGCTCCTACGAGCAGTACTTC. Translation: CASSPPLTVSSYEQYF. The variable domain in full, completed from reference TRBV28 and TRBJ2-7, reads DVKVTQSSRYLVKRTGEKVFLECVQDMDHENMFWYRQDPGLGLRLIYFSYDVKMKEKGDIPEGYSVSREKKERFSLILESASTNQTSMYLCASSPPLTVSSYEQYFGPGTRLTVT.

The genes are TRBV27 and TRBJ1-3, with D hard to call. Germline V gene data show CDR1 as MNHEY and CDR2 as SMNVEV (reference sequence). The CDR3 is 15 residues long. The V end was cut by 0 bases, the J end by 0 bases, with 6 bases between. CDR3 bases: TGTGCCAGCAGTTTATCCCAGGACTCTGGAAACACCATATATTTT. Translating it yields CASSLSQDSGNTIYF.

There are a few counts of this clone. The chain couples TRBV6-2 or TRBV6-3 to TRBJ1-1; D remains unclear. Between the trimmed V and J ends, which lost 5 bases and 2 bases, there was a span of 24 bases. This CDR3 has 18 residues. Per germline, CDR1 MNHEY and CDR2 SVGEGT. The CDR3 DNA sequence: TGTGCCAGCAGTGGTGTGACTTTCCGGGCAAGCGGTAACACTGAAGCTTTCTTT. It specifies CASSGVTFRASGNTEAFF.

The chain links TRBV11-3 to TRBJ2-7; D is ambiguous. Germline CDR1 SGHNT, CDR2 YENEEA. Trimming stripped 1 base from V and 6 bases from J, with 10 bases between. The CDR3 totals 13 residues. The CDR3 here is CASSLVPGSEQYF. The CDR3 DNA reads as TGTGCCAGCAGCTTAGTTCCAGGTTCCGAGCAGTACTTC.

The chain carries TRBV7-9 and TRBJ1-2, with no clear D. Germline CDR1 is SEHNR and CDR2 is FQNEAQ (reference sequence). V lost 5 bases, J lost 2 bases, and 12 bases lay in between. This CDR3 spans 14 amino acids. CDR3: CASSLPNSNYGYTF. CDR3 bases: TGTGCCAGCAGCCTACCCAACAGCAACTATGGCTACACCTTC.

The chain employs TRBV20-1 and TRBJ2-7; no reliable D call. V was trimmed by 3 bases and J by 0 bases, leaving 6 bases between them. Per the germline V gene, CDR1 is DFQATT and CDR2 is SNEGSKA (reference sequence). The CDR3 spans 12 residues. The DNA of the CDR3 is TGCAGTGCTAGTGAGAGCTCCTACGAGCAGTACTTC. This gives the protein CSASESSYEQYF.

The V and J genes are TRBV6-5 and TRBJ2-2; TRBD1 agrees at 7 bases. The germline V gene has CDR1 MNHEY and CDR2 SVGAGI. The V segment lost 7 bases and the J segment 6 bases; nucleotides outside the gene matches: 2. The CDR3 contains 12 residues. CDR3 residues: CASNTGAGELFF. As DNA, the CDR3 is TGTGCCAGCAATACAGGGGCCGGGGAGCTGTTTTTT.

This clone has only one observation. This sequence joins TRBV24-1 and TRBJ2-2, with 7 positions matching TRBD1. V was clipped by 4 bases and J by 4 bases; unmatched bases: 8. Germline values: CDR1 KGHDR, CDR2 SFDVKD. The CDR3 loop spans 16 amino acids. This CDR3 reads CATSDLGTDITGELFF. CDR3 coding DNA: TGTGCCACCAGTGACCTAGGGACAGATATCACCGGGGAGCTGTTTTTT.

The chain is built from TRBV27 and TRBJ2-1; tentative D call: TRBD2 (5 bases). V lost 5 bases and J 8 bases, leaving 7 bases between the germline ends. This CDR3 has 11 residues. Germline lookup yields CDR1 MNHEY and CDR2 SMNVEV (reference sequence). The CDR3 sequence: CASSRGHEQFF. In DNA, the CDR3 is TGTGCCAGCAGTCGGGGTCATGAGCAGTTCTTC.

The J gene is TRBJ1-2, the V gene TRBV19; TRBD1 agrees at 9 bases. The CDR3 totals 15 residues. J was trimmed by 2 bases and V by 7 bases; bases with no gene match: 8. Germline assignment: CDR1 LNHDA and CDR2 SQIVND (reference sequence). CDR3: CASTQGQGPNYGYTF. The DNA for the CDR3 is TGTGCCAGTACACAGGGACAGGGACCGAACTATGGCTACACCTTC. Variable domain in full (rest from reference TRBV19 and TRBJ1-2): DGGITQSPKYLFRKEGQNVTLSCEQNLNHDAMYWYRQDPGQGLRLIYYSQIVNDFQKGDIAEGYSVSREKKESFPLTVTSAQKNPTAFYLCASTQGQGPNYGYTFGSGTRLTVV.

The rearrangement uses TRBV30 and TRBJ1-3; D is ambiguous. Germline V gene sequence: CDR1 GTSNPN, CDR2 SVGIG (reference sequence). The CDR3 has 12 residues. V was pared by 2 bases and J by 4 bases, with 6 bases between. The CDR3 spells CAWSNEGNTIYF. In DNA form, the CDR3 reads TGTGCCTGGAGTAATGAAGGAAACACCATATATTTT.